The source of this T cell receptor (beta chain) is a study of shared clonotypes between healthy human individuals (dated by TCRdb to 2020 to 2022). Background for the entire study: The cohort comprised a couple of women and a few men aged 18 to 49 years. Different laboratories and diverse techniques were used to prepare libraries and sequence TCR repertoires, to increase sequencing depth and limit assay-specific biases. For each donor, three plates each were used for CD4 naive and CD4 memory, two plates were used for CD8 naive, and one plate was used for CD8 memory. Between about 0.8 and 8.9 billion PBMCs per donor were obtained by leukapheresis. To estimate repertoire size and how much clonotypes are shared between individuals, the study performed deep sequencing of blood TCR repertoires from about 5 healthy adults.

V loses 3 bases, J loses 2 bases, and the germline ends lie 4 bases apart. Its CDR3 holds 12 amino acids, cysteine through phenylalanine. The sequence is cut down to CDR3 DNA, 36 bases in frame from base 1. As encoded in the germline V gene, CDR1 is SGDLS while CDR2 is YYNGEE. As concerns this clone: Its antigen is not yet known. Base qualities were left out, and no much larger clone turns up one base away. Other DNA sequences of this sample code for an identical CDR3.

Using the deep immunoSEQ assay, TCR CDR3 regions were amplified from genomic DNA by multiplex PCR. Genomic DNA extracted from each cell subset was distributed evenly over all wells of several immunoSEQ 96-well plates, and each plate served as one replicate. For sorted subsets, about 200 ng genomic DNA, equal to 25,000 to 35,000 T cell genomes, was loaded into each replicate PCR. Purified libraries were measured with a Qubit 3.0 fluorometer, size-checked on a Bioanalyzer 2100, and measured again with the KAPA Library Quantification kit. Every immunoSEQ 96-well plate was sequenced on a dedicated single-read 150-cycle Illumina NextSeq 550 flow cell. The paper's data handling went like this. Because the immunoSEQ output held only junctional sequences and lacked quality scores, the filtering could not match the filtering applied to full-length reads. Sequences were annotated with PyIR, a Python wrapper for IgBLAST v1.9, using IMGT germline references to assign V/J genes and CDR3. Reads were removed for weak V/J assignments (E-value above 1e-6), missing CDR3, stop codons, out-of-frame junctions, or ambiguous translated residues. V3J clonotypes were defined as sequences sharing an identical inferred V gene, J gene, and CDR3 amino acid sequence. To compute the percentage overlap between repertoires, the number of shared unique clonotypes was divided by the size of the smaller repertoire. RTK rarefaction, the Chao1 estimator, and Recon v2.1 estimates of unobserved clonotypes were used to assess repertoire richness. OLGA was used to compute generation probabilities for all TCRbeta clonotypes that the gDNA method yielded from a few donors. TCRdb holds this immuneACCESS table with in-frame rearrangements only. Some clones are missing; in checked studies, unresolved V genes explain under half, and the rest has no known cause. The V and J calls and clone size are taken from that table; D and trimming were inferred from the DNA. This sample lists some 2,000,000 clones; 95% were detected once. The ten top clones hold 0.1% to 0.15% of the sample.

Donors were healthy HIV-negative adults with no recently reported acute infections or vaccinations. All donors were Caucasian adults living in Nashville, Tennessee, USA. CD4+ T cells were enriched by magnetic negative selection, after which naive cells were positively selected on CD45RA and the negative fraction was taken as the memory subset. Blood was collected by leukapheresis, and PBMCs were isolated by Ficoll-Histopaque density gradient centrifugation and then cryopreserved in liquid nitrogen vapor phase. Purity and quantity of every magnetically sorted T cell population were checked by analytical flow cytometry. Genomic DNA was isolated from each sorted fraction and quantified by UV absorbance on a Nanodrop 2000c. Broad study findings and their caveats: Compared with non-shared clonotypes, the clonotypes found in all four sorted-subset donors had higher generation probabilities. Pairwise subsampling led to the expectation that sequencing depth would affect the degree of clonotype sharing among donors. Rarefaction of sorted-subset datasets indicated incomplete sequencing despite the large sequencing depth. Sampling was restricted to blood, and TCR repertoires in tissue are likely to differ from TCR repertoires in blood. Larger estimated clonotype richness was generally found for naive subsets than for memory subsets. The genetic and exposure-history diversity represented was limited by the small number of donors. Around 5% of naive CD4, 3.5% of naive CD8, approximately 2.2% of memory CD4, and 0.4% of memory CD8 clonotypes were shared across several donors.

The sequence was obtained from a man between 18 and 29 years old in good health. The specimen was naive CD4+ T cells sorted from blood. The cell subset or site label of this sample denotes: CD45RA+ positively selected. The V gene is TRBV9 and the J gene is TRBJ2-3, with the D gene call left open. The CDR3 region has the sequence CASSANTDTQYF. The DNA reads TGTGCCAGCAGCGCGAACACAGATACGCAGTATTTT.